These 30 T cell receptor beta chains share one sample of origin, sequenced in a study of control samples from healthy donors and cancer patients (dated by TCRdb to about 2020). The library was built by means of the immunoSEQ multiplex PCR assay. Here the immuneACCESS table is served through TCRdb, limited to in-frame sequences with V and J called. Missing clones are a known gap in these copies; in checked studies unresolved V genes cover under half, and the rest lacks a known reason. Recorded for this sample are 140,000 to 150,000 clones; 91% of them occurred a single time. Under 4% of the sample goes to the ten largest clones. The sequenced material came from blood. These receptor sequences come from a man aged 25-45 years in good health.

CDR3 loop: CATSRPGLSYEQYF. The DNA for the CDR3 is TGTGCCACCAGCAGACCGGGACTCTCCTACGAGCAGTACTTC. The rearrangement uses TRBV15 and TRBJ2-7, with D possibly being TRBD2 (6 bases). Germline V lookup: CDR1 LNHNV, CDR2 YYDKDF (reference sequence). This CDR3 is built from 14 residues. V was trimmed by 2 bases and J by 0 bases, leaving 8 bases between them.

The chain links TRBV13 to TRBJ2-7; the match to TRBD2 covers 15 bases. The V gene's germline CDR1 is PRHDT and CDR2 FYEKMQ (reference sequence). The CDR3 has 17 residues. After removal of 5 bases from V and 5 bases from J, the junction contained 10 bases not matched to a gene. CDR3: CASSRGLAGGPSHEQYF. CDR3 nucleotide sequence: TGTGCCAGCAGCCGAGGACTAGCGGGGGGGCCCAGCCACGAGCAGTACTTC.

V and J are TRBV12-5 and TRBJ1-5; 7 nucleotides agree with TRBD1. Losses at the gene ends were 0 bases for V and 6 bases for J; bases not matched to a gene: 5. There are 15 residues in the CDR3. The V gene's germline CDR1 is LGHNT and CDR2 FRNRAP. The CDR3 here is CASGLVETGSQPQHF. Written as DNA, the CDR3 is TGTGCTAGTGGTTTGGTAGAGACAGGGAGTCAGCCCCAGCATTTT.

In this sample, this clone is medium-sized. The rearrangement links TRBV6-5 to TRBJ1-1; TRBD1 matches at 7 bases. The CDR3 consists of 14 residues. J lost 0 bases, V lost 7 bases, and 5 bases had no gene match. Per germline, CDR1 MNHEY and CDR2 SVGAGI. The CDR3 DNA sequence: TGTGCCAGCACCAAAGACAGGGTGAACACTGAAGCTTTCTTT. The encoded protein is CASTKDRVNTEAFF.

The chain recombines TRBV19 with TRBJ1-5; 7 bases align to TRBD1. Per the germline V gene, CDR1 is LNHDA and CDR2 is SQIVND (reference sequence). J was trimmed by 4 bases and V by 7 bases; bases with no gene match: 4. The CDR3 has 13 residues. The DNA of the CDR3 is TGTGCCAGTACCGGACAGGTTAATCAGCCCCAGCATTTT. Protein: CASTGQVNQPQHF. Full variable domain (missing parts from reference TRBV19 and TRBJ1-5): DGGITQSPKYLFRKEGQNVTLSCEQNLNHDAMYWYRQDPGQGLRLIYYSQIVNDFQKGDIAEGYSVSREKKESFPLTVTSAQKNPTAFYLCASTGQVNQPQHFGDGTRLSIL.

The chain employs TRBV11-2 and TRBJ1-4, with 7 bases that match TRBD1. The CDR3 has 17 residues. V lost 0 bases and J lost 3; bases outside the gene matches: 7. Germline CDR1 is SGHAT and CDR2 is FQNNGV. In nucleotides, the CDR3 is TGTGCCAGCAGCTTAGAGCAGAGGGGGCGGGCTAATGAAAAACTGTTTTTT. This sequence encodes CASSLEQRGRANEKLFF. The full variable domain, its missing parts supplied by reference TRBV11-2 and TRBJ1-4, is EAGVAQSPRYKIIEKRQSVAFWCNPISGHATLYWYQQILGQGPKLLIQFQNNGVVDDSQLPKDRFSAERLKGVDSTLKIQPAKLEDSAVYLCASSLEQRGRANEKLFFGSGTQLSVL.

The rearrangement uses TRBV28 and TRBJ2-3; D might be TRBD2 (5 bases). Deletions cut 4 bases from V and 6 bases from J, with 17 bases between. CDR3 length: 15 residues. CDR1 and CDR2 from the germline V gene are MDHEN and SYDVKM. For the CDR3, the DNA is TGTGCCAGCAGTTCCGTGCGAGGGTTCCAGGATACGCAGTATTTT. Its translation is CASSSVRGFQDTQYF. The entire variable domain, with the rest obtained from reference TRBV28 and TRBJ2-3, is as follows: DVKVTQSSRYLVKRTGEKVFLECVQDMDHENMFWYRQDPGLGLRLIYFSYDVKMKEKGDIPEGYSVSREKKERFSLILESASTNQTSMYLCASSSVRGFQDTQYFGPGTRLTVL.

This clone was picked up one time. The chain uses TRBV14 and TRBJ1-4; the D gene is possibly TRBD1 (5 bases). Germline CDR1 SGHDN, CDR2 FVKESK. V was pared by 1 base and J by 8 bases, with 17 bases between. The CDR3 runs 16 residues. As DNA, the CDR3 is TGTGCCAGCAGCCAAGTTCCCCTGTTCGGGGGGGAAAAACTGTTTTTT. Translating it yields CASSQVPLFGGEKLFF.

The chain couples TRBV5-1 to TRBJ2-7; no reliable D call. The V end lost 1 base, the J end lost 1 base, and 9 bases lay between the germline ends. Per the germline V gene, CDR1 is SGHRS and CDR2 is YFSETQ. The CDR3 extends over 14 amino acids. The CDR3 is CASSLLAVSYEQYF. The CDR3 DNA sequence: TGCGCCAGCAGCTTGTTAGCCGTTTCCTACGAGCAGTACTTC.

This sequence joins TRBV6-4 and TRBJ2-1; weak D call: TRBD2 (5 bases). The germline V gene encodes CDR1 MRHNA and CDR2 SNTAGT. V dropped 4 bases and J dropped 0 bases, with 10 bases sitting between them. CDR3 length equals 15 residues. CDR3 in amino acids: CASSVTGSSYNEQFF. As DNA, the CDR3 is TGTGCCAGCAGTGTAACGGGGAGCTCCTACAATGAGCAGTTCTTC.

The genes are TRBV6-6 and TRBJ1-3, with 8 bases fitting TRBD1. The CDR3 has 14 amino acids. V lost 6 bases, J lost 4 bases, and 5 bases stayed unmatched. The germline V gene encodes CDR1 MNHNY and CDR2 SVGAGI (reference sequence). Here the CDR3 reads CASSSTGDGNTIYF. The CDR3 DNA reads as TGTGCCAGCAGCTCGACAGGGGACGGAAACACCATATATTTT.

The J gene is TRBJ1-2, the V gene TRBV10-3; D perhaps matches TRBD1 (5 bases). The CDR3 is 13 amino acids. Germline V gene lookup returns CDR1 ENHRY and CDR2 SYGVKD. Trimming removed 11 bases from V and 7 bases from J, with 20 bases in between. CDR3 region: CAFSGAKAGGYTF. CDR3 sequence (DNA): TGTGCCTTCTCCGGGGCAAAGGCGGGTGGCTACACCTTC.

The chain uses TRBV12-3 or TRBV12-4 and TRBJ2-7; D is uncertain. V was shortened by 4 bases and J by 3 bases, with 7 bases between the two germline ends. The CDR3 is made up of 12 amino acids. The CDR3 region is CASSWTVYEQYF. The CDR3 coding sequence is TGTGCCAGCAGTTGGACGGTCTACGAGCAGTACTTC.

J is TRBJ2-1 and V is TRBV10-3; possible D gene TRBD1, 5 bases. Between the trimmed V and J ends, which lost 8 bases and 8 bases, there was a span of 10 bases. The CDR3 runs to 11 residues. Germline V gene data show CDR1 as ENHRY and CDR2 as SYGVKD. The CDR3 protein is CAIGRADEQFF. CDR3 DNA: TGTGCCATCGGCAGGGCCGATGAGCAGTTCTTC.

The CDR3 loop reads CASSRGFQPQHF. The CDR3 coding sequence is TGTGCCAGCAGTAGGGGGTTCCAGCCCCAGCATTTT. The rearrangement uses TRBV2 and TRBJ1-5; D possibly corresponds to TRBD1 (6 bases). This CDR3 has 12 residues. The V and J ends lost 5 bases and 7 bases respectively, with 9 bases between them. Germline V lookup: CDR1 SNHLY, CDR2 FYNNEI.

This sequence joins TRBV5-1 and TRBJ1-2, with D possibly being TRBD1 (5 bases). Germline V lookup: CDR1 SGHRS, CDR2 YFSETQ. The CDR3 extends over 14 amino acids. Deletions cut 4 bases from V and 4 bases from J, with 14 bases between. The CDR3 protein is CASSPRTSSYGYTF. The CDR3 nucleotides read TGCGCCAGCAGCCCTCGGACAAGCTCCTATGGCTACACCTTC.

This clone was picked up one time. This chain connects TRBV3-1 (or the pseudogene TRBV3-2) to TRBJ1-3; D gene ambiguous. The CDR3 covers 17 residues. With 4 bases removed from V and 0 bases from J, the gap between germline ends came to 16 bases. The V gene's germline CDR1 is LGHDT and CDR2 YNNKEL (reference sequence). CDR3 in amino acids: CASSPLAPGRSGNTIYF. The CDR3 coding sequence is TGTGCCAGCAGCCCTCTGGCCCCCGGACGCTCTGGAAACACCATATATTTT.

The chain recombines TRBV29-1 with TRBJ2-3; 9 bases match TRBD2. CDR1 is SQVTM, CDR2 ANQGSEA, per germline. The CDR3 loop spans 14 amino acids. V was clipped by 5 bases and J by 3 bases; unmatched bases: 6. Here the CDR3 reads CSVPLAGITDTQYF. The DNA of the CDR3 is TGCAGCGTTCCTCTAGCGGGGATTACAGATACGCAGTATTTT.

The rearrangement joins TRBV29-1 to TRBJ1-1; tentative D call: TRBD1 (5 bases). V gave up 4 bases and J gave up 1 base, with 10 bases separating them. CDR1 SQVTM and CDR2 ANQGSEA come from the germline V gene. The CDR3 has 13 residues. The CDR3: CSVAKTANTEAFF. CDR3 sequence (DNA): TGCAGCGTTGCCAAGACAGCGAACACTGAAGCTTTCTTT.

This sequence joins TRBV6-5 and TRBJ2-3; D not certain. Germline lookup yields CDR1 MNHEY and CDR2 SVGAGI. The CDR3 contains 12 residues. Trimming removed 5 bases from V and 5 bases from J, with 8 bases in between. CDR3 sequence: CASSPVGDTQYF. The CDR3 bases are TGTGCCAGCAGTCCCGTAGGAGATACGCAGTATTTT.

The chain combines TRBV14 with TRBJ2-7; 11 bases are a match to TRBD1. The CDR3 extends over 17 amino acids. V gave up 2 bases and J gave up 3 bases; unmatched junction bases: 9. Germline loops: CDR1 SGHDN, CDR2 FVKESK. CDR3 amino acids: CASSQYGRGTGGYEQYF. As DNA, the CDR3 is TGTGCCAGCAGCCAATATGGAAGGGGGACAGGGGGCTACGAGCAGTACTTC.

V is TRBV7-9 and J is TRBJ2-5, with TRBD1 identical over 11 bases. J gave up 5 bases and V 5 bases, and 7 bases lay outside the gene matches. The CDR3 has 15 residues. The germline gives CDR1 SEHNR, CDR2 FQNEAQ (reference sequence). In DNA form, the CDR3 reads TGTGCCAGCAGCATAAAGGACAGGGGGCAGGAGACCCAGTACTTC. This translates into CASSIKDRGQETQYF. The full variable domain, completed using reference TRBV7-9 and TRBJ2-5, is DTGVSQNPRHKITKRGQNVTFRCDPISEHNRLYWYRQTLGQGPEFLTYFQNEAQLEKSRLLSDRFSAERPKGSFSTLEIQRTEQGDSAMYLCASSIKDRGQETQYFGPGTRLLVL.

Points on this clone: At one boundary the junction diverges from the germline segment, which might be a read error. The chain uses TRBV3-1 (or the pseudogene TRBV3-2) and TRBJ1-5; maybe TRBD1 (5 bases). Germline-derived CDR1 and CDR2 are LGHDT and YNNKEL (reference sequence). The CDR3 runs 16 residues. The CDR3 protein is CASSQGKWGMDQPQHF. The CDR3 coding sequence is TGTGCCAGCAGTCAAGGCAAGTGGGGCATGGATCAGCCCCAGCATTTT.

The chain carries TRBV9 and TRBJ2-3; 7 positions agree with TRBD1. Unmatched junction bases numbered 2, after V lost 4 bases and J lost 6 bases. The germline V gene has CDR1 SGDLS and CDR2 YYNGEE. The CDR3 spans 12 residues. For the CDR3, the DNA is TGTGCCAGCAGCTTAGGGGGCGATACGCAGTATTTT. It codes for CASSLGGDTQYF.

The genes are TRBV18 and TRBJ1-3; D is unclear. Germline V gene data show CDR1 as KGHSH and CDR2 as LQKENI. The CDR3 spans 13 residues. V lost 3 bases and J 4 bases, leaving 7 bases between the germline ends. CDR3 residues: CASSPAQGNTIYF. The CDR3 coding sequence is TGTGCCAGCTCACCGGCCCAGGGAAACACCATATATTTT.

V is TRBV7-2 and J is TRBJ2-7; 13 bases are a match to TRBD2. Losses at the gene ends were 1 base for V and 9 bases for J; bases not matched to a gene: 6. Per the germline V gene, CDR1 is SGHTA and CDR2 is FQGNSA. This CDR3 contains 15 residues. This CDR3 is CASSLGGLAGFVQYF. DNA of the CDR3: TGTGCCAGCAGCTTAGGGGGACTAGCGGGGTTCGTGCAGTACTTC.

The V call is TRBV27, the J call TRBJ1-6; D is unclear. The CDR3 covers 12 residues. Germline CDR1 reads MNHEY; CDR2 reads SMNVEV (reference sequence). Trimming took 5 bases from V and 6 from J, leaving 5 bases between them. DNA of the CDR3: TGTGCCAGCAGTGCCCCTAATTCACCCCTCCACTTT. It encodes CASSAPNSPLHF.

The chain is built from TRBV5-8 and TRBJ1-1; D is unresolved. V lost 0 bases to trimming and J lost 1 base, with 16 bases between them. Germline lookup yields CDR1 SGHTS and CDR2 YDEGEE. This CDR3 spans 17 amino acids. CDR3 nucleotide sequence: TGTGCCAGCAGCTTGGCCCACCCCGGGTCCCAGAACACTGAAGCTTTCTTT. This sequence encodes CASSLAHPGSQNTEAFF.

The rearrangement uses TRBV14 and TRBJ2-1; maybe TRBD1 (5 bases). CDR1 is SGHDN, CDR2 FVKESK, per germline. CDR3 length equals 17 residues. V lost 3 bases, J lost 0 bases, and 15 bases lay in between. The CDR3: CASSQVSDSPSYNEQFF. Written as DNA, the CDR3 is TGTGCCAGCAGCCAGGTCTCCGACAGTCCCTCCTACAATGAGCAGTTCTTC. The full variable domain, completed using reference TRBV14 and TRBJ2-1, is EAGVTQFPSHSVIEKGQTVTLRCDPISGHDNLYWYRRVMGKEIKFLLHFVKESKQDESGMPNNRFLAERTGGTYSTLKVQPAELEDSGVYFCASSQVSDSPSYNEQFFGPGTRLTVL.

The chain couples TRBV24-1 to TRBJ2-2; 9 nucleotides line up with TRBD1. Trimming removed 7 bases from V and 4 bases from J; junction bases left unmatched: 6. Germline CDR1 reads KGHDR; CDR2 reads SFDVKD. The CDR3 runs 15 residues. CDR3 coding DNA: TGTGCCACCAGCGCCACAGGGGGCAGCACCGGGGAGCTGTTTTTT. Its protein is CATSATGGSTGELFF.